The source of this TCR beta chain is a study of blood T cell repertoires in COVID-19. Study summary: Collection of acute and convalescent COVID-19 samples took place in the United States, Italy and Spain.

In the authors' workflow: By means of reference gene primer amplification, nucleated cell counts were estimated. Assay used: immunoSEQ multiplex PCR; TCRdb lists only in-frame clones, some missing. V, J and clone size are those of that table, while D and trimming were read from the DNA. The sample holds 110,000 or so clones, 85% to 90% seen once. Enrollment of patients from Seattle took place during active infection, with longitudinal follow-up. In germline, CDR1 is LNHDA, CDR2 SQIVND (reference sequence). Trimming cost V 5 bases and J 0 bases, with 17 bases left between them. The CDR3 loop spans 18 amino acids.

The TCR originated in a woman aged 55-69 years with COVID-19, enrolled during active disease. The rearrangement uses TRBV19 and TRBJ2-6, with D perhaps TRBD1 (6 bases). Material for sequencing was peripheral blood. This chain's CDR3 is CASSAEDSFYSGANVLTF. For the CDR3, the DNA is TGTGCCAGTAGTGCAGAGGACAGTTTCTACTCTGGGGCCAACGTCCTGACTTTC.